This T cell receptor beta chain was recovered during a study of blood T cell repertoires in COVID-19. Turning to the study itself: T cells, B-cell-depleted T cells, or PBMCs supplied cDNA or gDNA.

V was pared by 4 bases and J by 7 bases, with 7 bases of the junction left unmatched. CDR3 length equals 16 residues. Germline V gene lookup returns CDR1 SGHKS and CDR2 YYEKEE (reference sequence). As handled by the study authors: Estimated nucleated cell counts came from reference gene primer amplification. TCRdb's copy holds only in-frame clones and misses some; the assay was immunoSEQ multiplex PCR. V, J and clone size were drawn from that table, and D and trimming were deduced from the DNA. The sample lists 20,000 to 25,000 clones; 75% to 90% were seen once. The sample taken for sequencing was peripheral blood. The V gene is TRBV5-5, the J gene TRBJ2-1; 14 bases line up with TRBD2. The receptor was derived from an older man with active or convalescent COVID-19. The CDR3: CASSNGGTSGRNEQFF. CDR3 nucleotides: TGTGCCAGCAGCAATGGGGGGACTAGCGGGAGAAATGAGCAGTTCTTC.